The 17 T cell receptor beta chains below all came from one sample that was sequenced in a study of Graves' ophthalmopathy and Graves' hyperthyroidism. Using RNA transcripts, the TCR beta CDR3 regions were amplified. First-round RT-PCR used HTBI primers; second-round multiplex PCR followed. TCRdb independently ran MiXCR on the multiplex PCR reads; one entry per CDR3 protein. Altogether some 750,000 distinct CDR3 sequences are present, 40% being singletons, with the ten largest covering about 40%. Sequencing was carried out using peripheral blood. The origin of the receptors is an adult man with Graves' ophthalmopathy.

CDR3 loop: CANGKPGLAGNTGELFF. In DNA, the CDR3 is TGTGCCAACGGGAAACCAGGACTAGCGGGGAACACCGGGGAGCTGTTTTTT. The chain employs TRBV9 and TRBJ2-2, with 11 positions matching TRBD2. The CDR3 runs to 17 residues. V shed 9 bases, J shed 1 base, and the junction held 11 bases outside the gene matches. Germline V gene lookup returns CDR1 SGDLS and CDR2 YYNGEE.

This clonotype came up many times. The chain carries TRBV5-6 and TRBJ1-6; TRBD1 aligns across 9 bases. Germline CDR1 is SGHDT and CDR2 is YYEEEE. V lost 5 bases to trimming and J lost 7 bases; unmatched junction nucleotides: 4. This CDR3 region has 14 residues. CDR3 residues: CASSMTGGNSPLHF. The CDR3 DNA reads TGTGCCAGCAGTATGACAGGGGGAAATTCACCCCTCCACTTT.

This chain links TRBV20-1 with TRBJ1-1, with D possibly matching TRBD1 (6 bases). Trimming shortened V by 6 bases and J by 0 bases, and 20 bases separated the two germline ends. The CDR3 has 16 amino acids. Germline values: CDR1 DFQATT, CDR2 SNEGSKA (reference sequence). CDR3 in amino acids: CSALTGTQYMNTEAFF. For the CDR3, the DNA is TGCAGTGCATTAACCGGGACACAGTACATGAACACTGAAGCTTTCTTT.

J is TRBJ1-3 and V is TRBV11-2; 7 bases map to TRBD1. Per the germline V gene, CDR1 is SGHAT and CDR2 is FQNNGV. V gave up 5 bases and J gave up 0 bases; unmatched junction bases: 10. This CDR3 is built from 17 residues. This CDR3 is CASSPYPGQYSGNTIYF. CDR3 bases: TGTGCCAGCAGCCCGTACCCGGGACAGTACTCTGGAAACACCATATATTTT.

This clonotype came up many times. V and J are TRBV15 and TRBJ2-7, with TRBD2 matching 12 bases. V was pared by 5 bases and J by 3 bases, with 11 bases of the junction left unmatched. Germline-derived CDR1 and CDR2 are LNHNV and YYDKDF (reference sequence). This CDR3 has 17 amino acids. CDR3 nucleotide sequence: TGTGCCACCAGCCAGATCCACCGACTAGCGGGAGTCTACGAGCAGTACTTC. This sequence encodes CATSQIHRLAGVYEQYF.

In the case of this clonotype: This may be a read error, as it is one base from a much larger clone. This chain links TRBV7-4 with TRBJ2-7, with D unclear. The J call may be in error: the DNA end matches TRBJ2-5 better. Germline CDR1 is SGHVT and CDR2 is SQSDAQ. The CDR3 spans 14 residues. The CDR3 DNA follows: TGTGCCAGCAGCGTAGGCAGCTTCCAAGAGACCCAGTACTTC. Its protein is CASSVGSFQETQYF.

Only a few counts were recorded for this clonotype. The V call is TRBV7-9, the J call TRBJ2-5, with D possibly being TRBD1 (6 bases). The CDR3 extends over 19 amino acids. The germline gives CDR1 SEHNR, CDR2 FQNEAQ (reference sequence). Trimming shortened V by 2 bases and J by 2 bases, and 24 bases separated the two germline ends. CDR3 nucleotide sequence: TGTGCCAGCAGCTTACGGCGTTTTGGTGGGGGACAATCTCAAGAGACCCAGTACTTC. It yields the protein CASSLRRFGGGQSQETQYF.

The V and J genes are TRBV7-6 and TRBJ1-5; D unclear. Germline CDR1 is SGHVS and CDR2 is FNYEAQ. Trimming shortened V by 1 base and J by 5 bases, and 12 bases separated the two germline ends. The CDR3 is made up of 15 amino acids. The CDR3 spells CASSLGAGEHQPQHF. CDR3 in DNA: TGTGCCAGCAGCTTAGGAGCGGGCGAACATCAGCCCCAGCATTTT.

This clonotype was seen a handful of times. The V gene is TRBV11-2, the J gene TRBJ2-5; tentative D call: TRBD1 (6 bases). The CDR3 contains 14 residues. Germline V CDR1 and CDR2: SGHAT, FQNNGV. V lost 0 bases and J 5 bases, leaving 10 bases between the germline ends. The CDR3 sequence: CASSLEAGAETQYF. CDR3 DNA: TGTGCCAGCAGCTTAGAGGCAGGGGCCGAGACCCAGTACTTC.

There are a few counts of this clonotype. This chain links TRBV7-2 with TRBJ1-1; no reliable D call. V was trimmed by 5 bases and J by 1 base, leaving 14 bases between them. CDR1 and CDR2 (germline): SGHTA, FQGNSA. The CDR3 runs 15 residues. The chain's CDR3 is CASSPPRAGNTEAFF. As DNA, the CDR3 is TGTGCCAGCAGCCCCCCCCGCGCAGGGAACACTGAAGCTTTCTTT.

About this clonotype: The junction and the germline gene differ at one end; a read error may be behind it. This rearrangement joins TRBV25-1 to TRBJ2-5; 11 bases agree with TRBD1. The end of the DNA is better explained by TRBJ2-1, so the J call may be wrong. The CDR3 loop spans 15 amino acids. Germline CDR1 MGHDK, CDR2 SYGVNS. The CDR3 sequence: CAGSKGQGVYNEQFF. CDR3 in DNA: TGTGCCGGCAGTAAGGGACAGGGGGTGTACAATGAGCAGTTCTTC.

This clonotype has a count of ten or more. The chain couples TRBV24-1 to TRBJ1-1, with D possibly being TRBD1 (5 bases). The V and J ends lost 4 bases and 4 bases respectively, with 15 bases between them. The germline V gene has CDR1 KGHDR and CDR2 SFDVKD. The CDR3 sequence is 15 residues long. CDR3 residues: CATSEGSLQGTEAFF. The CDR3 bases are TGTGCCACCAGTGAAGGATCGCTTCAGGGCACTGAAGCTTTCTTT.

This sequence joins TRBV25-1 and TRBJ1-1; 8 bases map to TRBD1. The CDR3 runs 15 residues. Per the germline V gene, CDR1 is MGHDK and CDR2 is SYGVNS. V dropped 5 bases and J dropped 0; count of bases not matched to a gene: 5. The CDR3 region has the DNA TGTGCCAGCAGTCGGGACAGGTTCATGAACACTGAAGCTTTCTTT. This encodes CASSRDRFMNTEAFF. Full variable domain (remainder filled in from reference TRBV25-1 and TRBJ1-1): EADIYQTPRYLVIGTGKKITLECSQTMGHDKMYWYQQDPGMELHLIHYSYGVNSTEKGDLSSESTVSRIRTEHFPLTLESARPSHTSQYLCASSRDRFMNTEAFFGQGTRLTVV.

This clonotype was detected only once. The chain recombines TRBV7-2 with TRBJ1-6; TRBD1 aligns across 7 bases. The germline V gene encodes CDR1 SGHTA and CDR2 FQGNSA. The J segment lost 4 bases and the V segment lost 5 bases, leaving 5 bases of the junction unmatched. The CDR3 runs to 15 residues. The CDR3 spells CASSTGTAYNSPLHF. The CDR3, as DNA: TGTGCCAGCAGCACCGGGACAGCTTATAATTCACCCCTCCACTTT.

In its sample, this clonotype was seen many times. The rearrangement links TRBV7-2 to TRBJ2-7, with 10 bases identical to TRBD2. V lost 5 bases and J lost 6; bases outside the gene matches: 10. CDR3 length equals 15 residues. CDR1 and CDR2 from the germline V gene are SGHTA and FQGNSA. For the CDR3, the DNA is TGTGCCAGCAGCCCCCATAGCGGGAGGTCGGGCGAGCAGTACTTC. It specifies CASSPHSGRSGEQYF.

The rearrangement uses TRBV2 and TRBJ2-7; weak D call: TRBD2 (5 bases). CDR3 size: 11 residues. The V and J ends lost 5 bases and 12 bases respectively, with 14 bases between them. Germline assignment: CDR1 SNHLY and CDR2 FYNNEI. DNA for the CDR3: TGTGCCAGCAGTTTGGGTGGGAGTTTGTACTTC. It specifies CASSLGGSLYF.

In this sample, this clonotype turned up many times. The rearrangement uses TRBV29-1 and TRBJ1-4; D may be TRBD1 (5 bases). This CDR3 spans 15 amino acids. Germline CDR1 and CDR2: SQVTM and ANQGSEA. V lost 0 bases to trimming and J lost 2 bases, with 10 bases between them. CDR3 nucleotides: TGCAGCGTTGAAGAGCAGGGTCGCACTAATGAAAAACTGTTTTTT. As protein: CSVEEQGRTNEKLFF.